This T cell receptor beta chain emerged from a study of T cell repertoires in cytomegalovirus infection. Regarding this clonotype: Its antigen is as yet unknown.

V was pared by 6 bases and J by 0 bases, with 12 bases between. This CDR3 is built from 15 residues. TCRdb re-called the reads through MiXCR, storing one row per CDR3 protein. The repertoire holds more than 50,000 distinct CDR3 sequences, with about a third as singletons. Sequenced: PBMCs, sequenced either directly or after in vitro stimulation (not recorded which). The V gene is TRBV12-3 or TRBV12-4, the J gene TRBJ2-1; D is perhaps TRBD2 (5 bases). The sequence derives from a human donor in good health (CMV status not recorded). Some clones in this sample may be carry-over from other donors' samples. CDR3 in amino acids: CASSPDGGSYNEQFF. The CDR3 DNA reads TGTGCCAGCAGCCCCGATGGAGGCTCCTACAATGAGCAGTTCTTC.